One and the same sample provided the 31 T cell receptor beta chains below, sequenced in a study of cytomegalovirus exposure and HLA in healthy donors. PCR primers comprised 60 Vbeta and 13 Jbeta primers. Method: immunoSEQ multiplex PCR; TCRdb's copy keeps in-frame clones and lacks some. The sample has about 150,000 clones; roughly three quarters are singletons. Sequenced material: PBMCs. The origin of the receptors is a man under 40 in good health and CMV-seropositive.

CDR3 residues: CASSWKGLADPYEQYF. CDR3 nucleotide sequence: TGTGCCAGCAGCTGGAAGGGACTAGCGGATCCTTACGAGCAGTACTTC. The chain carries TRBV11-1 and TRBJ2-7, with 11 bases matching TRBD2. This CDR3 comprises 16 residues. V trimming: 4 bases; J trimming: 4 bases; junction bases outside the gene matches: 9. Germline V gene sequence: CDR1 SGHAT, CDR2 FQDESV (reference sequence).

The count of this clone is one. This sequence joins TRBV6-6 and TRBJ2-1; 11 bases match TRBD2. CDR3 length equals 15 residues. Germline CDR1 MNHNY, CDR2 SVGAGI (reference sequence). V gave up 7 bases and J gave up 7 bases; unmatched junction bases: 9. The CDR3, as DNA: TGTGCCAGCACCCCTCTAGCGGGAGGATGGAATGAGCAGTTCTTC. This codes for CASTPLAGGWNEQFF.

The chain combines TRBV28 with TRBJ1-5, with D perhaps TRBD1 (5 bases). Germline V CDR1 and CDR2: MDHEN, SYDVKM. This CDR3 spans 17 amino acids. V gave up 6 bases and J gave up 5 bases, with 23 bases separating them. CDR3 in DNA: TGTGCCAGCAGAATCGGAGGGGCATCCCTGAGGGATCAGCCCCAGCATTTT. It translates to CASRIGGASLRDQPQHF. The full variable domain, completed using reference TRBV28 and TRBJ1-5, is DVKVTQSSRYLVKRTGEKVFLECVQDMDHENMFWYRQDPGLGLRLIYFSYDVKMKEKGDIPEGYSVSREKKERFSLILESASTNQTSMYLCASRIGGASLRDQPQHFGDGTRLSIL.

The chain uses TRBV29-1 and TRBJ2-7, with 7 positions matching TRBD1. This CDR3 comprises 15 residues. Germline V gives CDR1 SQVTM, CDR2 ANQGSEA. Trimming cost V 2 bases and J 0 bases; bases outside gene matches: 7. The CDR3, as DNA: TGCAGCGTTGAATACAGGGACAGTGGCTCCTACGAGCAGTACTTC. The encoded protein is CSVEYRDSGSYEQYF.

This clone has just a few counts. This rearrangement joins TRBV7-9 to TRBJ2-1; D may be TRBD2 (6 bases). V was pared by 3 bases and J by 7 bases, with 7 bases between. Germline CDR1 reads SEHNR; CDR2 reads FQNEAQ (reference sequence). This CDR3 has 12 residues. The CDR3 reads CASSLRGNEQFF. The CDR3 DNA sequence: TGTGCCAGCAGCTTGCGGGGAAATGAGCAGTTCTTC.

The rearrangement links TRBV28 to TRBJ2-7; the match to TRBD1 covers 7 bases. CDR3 length equals 13 residues. Trimming at V came to 9 bases and at J to 7 bases, leaving 12 bases not matched to a gene. Germline lookup yields CDR1 MDHEN and CDR2 SYDVKM. The CDR3, as DNA: TGTGCCAGTCGGACAGGCCGGATTCGGGAGCAGTACTTC. Protein: CASRTGRIREQYF.

J is TRBJ1-1 and V is TRBV10-2; the match to TRBD1 covers 8 bases. Germline CDR1 is WSHSY and CDR2 is SAAADI. CDR3 length: 17 residues. V trimming: 3 bases; J trimming: 1 base; junction bases outside the gene matches: 10. The chain's CDR3 is CASSDDDRGQENTEAFF. CDR3 DNA: TGCGCCAGCAGTGACGATGATAGGGGACAGGAGAACACTGAAGCTTTCTTT.

The CDR3 is CASSLSASGVGEQYF. The DNA for the CDR3 is TGTGCCAGCAGTTTATCGGCTAGCGGGGTGGGCGAGCAGTACTTC. The V and J genes are TRBV27 and TRBJ2-7, with 9 bases fitting TRBD2. CDR1 and CDR2 from the germline V gene are MNHEY and SMNVEV (reference sequence). Unmatched junction bases numbered 6, after V lost 0 bases and J lost 6 bases. The CDR3 totals 15 residues.

This chain connects TRBV27 to TRBJ1-1, with TRBD1 identical over 7 bases. Germline CDR1 reads MNHEY; CDR2 reads SMNVEV (reference sequence). J lost 8 bases, V lost 5 bases, and 11 bases had no gene match. The CDR3 contains 14 residues. The CDR3 reads CASSPERDSSEAFF. The CDR3 DNA reads as TGTGCCAGCAGTCCAGAACGGGACAGCTCAGAAGCTTTCTTT.

The chain joins TRBV11-2 to TRBJ2-5; 7 bases fit TRBD1. Germline CDR1 is SGHAT and CDR2 is FQNNGV. The CDR3 has 13 amino acids. The junction had 5 bases not matched to a gene; V was cut back by 5 bases and J by 5 bases. In DNA, the CDR3 is TGTGCCAGCAGCCGAGGGGGCTCGGAGACCCAGTACTTC. Amino acid sequence: CASSRGGSETQYF.

The J gene is TRBJ2-1, the V gene TRBV4-2; a possible D gene is TRBD2 (6 bases). This CDR3 spans 16 amino acids. CDR1 and CDR2 (germline): LGHNA, YNFKEQ. Trimming left V 2 bases short and J 7 bases short, with 18 bases between. As DNA, the CDR3 is TGTGCCAGCAGCCAACGGGACTTCCGGGGACCGAATGAGCAGTTCTTC. Protein: CASSQRDFRGPNEQFF.

The CDR3 DNA reads as TGTGCCAGCACCGGGAGGGGAAAGGGCAATCAGCCCCAGCATTTT. Translating it yields CASTGRGKGNQPQHF. The chain joins TRBV28 to TRBJ1-5; TRBD1 might be the D (5 bases). The CDR3 loop spans 15 amino acids. V gave up 7 bases and J gave up 2 bases, with 15 bases separating them. Germline CDR1 MDHEN, CDR2 SYDVKM.

The chain uses TRBV30 and TRBJ2-5, with D tentatively TRBD1 (5 bases). Germline CDR1 is GTSNPN and CDR2 is SVGIG (reference sequence). V lost 0 bases to trimming and J lost 5 bases, with 13 bases between them. The CDR3 has 14 amino acids. This chain's CDR3 is CAWSVLQVGETQYF. In DNA form, the CDR3 reads TGTGCCTGGAGTGTACTACAGGTCGGGGAGACCCAGTACTTC.

CDR3 bases: TGTGCCAGCCGGAAAGCGGGAGCATTAGTCAATGAGCAGTTCTTC. Translating it yields CASRKAGALVNEQFF. The chain uses TRBV7-2 and TRBJ2-1; 8 bases are shared with TRBD2. The junction had 12 bases not matched to a gene; V was cut back by 8 bases and J by 6 bases. The CDR3 has 15 amino acids. CDR1 and CDR2 from the germline V gene are SGHTA and FQGNSA.

V usage is TRBV5-1 and J usage is TRBJ2-1, with TRBD2 matching over 7 bases. The length of the CDR3 is 15 residues. Germline V gene data show CDR1 as SGHRS and CDR2 as YFSETQ. J lost 6 bases, V lost 0 bases, and 6 bases had no gene match. CDR3 nucleotides: TGCGCCAGCAGCTTGGCAAGCGGGATTGGCAATGAGCAGTTCTTC. It yields the protein CASSLASGIGNEQFF.

The chain carries TRBV9 and TRBJ1-6, with 7 nucleotides matching TRBD1. J was trimmed by 3 bases and V by 4 bases; bases with no gene match: 4. CDR1 and CDR2 (germline): SGDLS, YYNGEE. This CDR3 spans 15 amino acids. CDR3 in amino acids: CASSIRDSYNSPLHF. CDR3 sequence (DNA): TGTGCCAGCAGCATCCGGGACAGCTATAATTCACCCCTCCACTTT. Complete variable domain (other parts from reference TRBV9 and TRBJ1-6): DSGVTQTPKHLITATGQRVTLRCSPRSGDLSVYWYQQSLDQGLQFLIQYYNGEERAKGNILERFSAQQFPDLHSELNLSSLELGDSALYFCASSIRDSYNSPLHFGNGTRLTVT.

This clone has only a few counts. This sequence joins TRBV13 and TRBJ2-1; perhaps TRBD1 as D (5 bases). Germline V gives CDR1 PRHDT, CDR2 FYEKMQ (reference sequence). The CDR3 contains 13 residues. The germline V and J ends were trimmed by 1 base and 10 bases, with 11 bases remaining between them. The CDR3 DNA reads as TGTGCCAGCAGCTTAGTTATTAACAGGGAGCAGTTCTTC. This encodes CASSLVINREQFF.

This chain links TRBV7-2 with TRBJ2-1; 8 nucleotides match TRBD2. The CDR3 runs 19 residues. Germline CDR1 reads SGHTA; CDR2 reads FQGNSA. After removal of 2 bases from V and 1 base from J, the junction contained 13 bases not matched to a gene. The chain's CDR3 is CASSLRGGAGVLSYNEQFF. The CDR3 DNA follows: TGTGCCAGCAGCTTACGGGGCGGAGCGGGAGTCCTATCCTACAATGAGCAGTTCTTC. Supplemented by reference TRBV7-2 and TRBJ2-1, the full variable domain reads GAGVSQSPSNKVTEKGKDVELRCDPISGHTALYWYRQSLGQGLEFLIYFQGNSAPDKSGLPSDRFSAERTGGSVSTLTIQRTQQEDSAVYLCASSLRGGAGVLSYNEQFFGPGTRLTVL.

This clone was seen a handful of times. CDR3 region: CASSKGDRDYEQYF. The CDR3 DNA sequence: TGTGCCAGCAGCAAGGGGGACAGGGACTACGAGCAGTACTTC. The V and J genes are TRBV5-4 and TRBJ2-5; the match to TRBD1 covers 9 bases. The J call may be faulty, since TRBJ2-7 better matches the DNA end. Germline V CDR1 and CDR2: SGHNT, YYREEE (reference sequence). The CDR3 loop spans 14 amino acids.

The chain carries TRBV7-3 and TRBJ2-2, with D possibly TRBD2 on 5 matching bases. The CDR3 contains 14 residues. The germline V gene has CDR1 SGHTA and CDR2 FQGTGA. V shed 7 bases and J shed 0 bases, with 9 bases lying between them. CDR3 in DNA: TGTGCCAGCACCCAGGAGGCGAACACCGGGGAGCTGTTTTTT. Translating gives CASTQEANTGELFF.

This chain links TRBV11-2 with TRBJ2-1, with 8 positions matching TRBD2. V trimming: 4 bases; J trimming: 0 bases; junction bases outside the gene matches: 14. The CDR3 runs to 19 residues. Germline lookup yields CDR1 SGHAT and CDR2 FQNNGV. The CDR3, as DNA: TGTGCCAGCAGCTATAGACTAGCGTTTGAGACAAGCTCCTACAATGAGCAGTTCTTC. Translating gives CASSYRLAFETSSYNEQFF. The complete variable domain, with remaining parts taken from reference TRBV11-2 and TRBJ2-1, reads EAGVAQSPRYKIIEKRQSVAFWCNPISGHATLYWYQQILGQGPKLLIQFQNNGVVDDSQLPKDRFSAERLKGVDSTLKIQPAKLEDSAVYLCASSYRLAFETSSYNEQFFGPGTRLTVL.

This chain connects TRBV9 to TRBJ2-1, with 13 bases lining up with TRBD2. Germline CDR1 and CDR2: SGDLS and YYNGEE. V lost 4 bases and J lost 6; bases outside the gene matches: 10. CDR3 length: 17 residues. The CDR3 coding sequence is TGTGCCAGCAGCCCACCACCCGGGACTAGCGGGACCAATGAGCAGTTCTTC. Encoded protein: CASSPPPGTSGTNEQFF.

The chain recombines TRBV27 with TRBJ2-7; 9 bases fit TRBD1. This CDR3 comprises 15 residues. Germline CDR1 and CDR2: MNHEY and SMNVEV (reference sequence). V trimming: 6 bases; J trimming: 4 bases; junction bases outside the gene matches: 10. In nucleotides, the CDR3 is TGTGCCAGCAGGATTCGGGACAGGGTTAATTACGAGCAGTACTTC. It translates to CASRIRDRVNYEQYF.

V usage is TRBV2 and J usage is TRBJ1-1; 8 nucleotides align to TRBD1. The CDR3 is made up of 13 amino acids. Germline trimming cut 6 bases from V and 1 base from J; bases unmatched to any gene: 1. Germline CDR1 reads SNHLY; CDR2 reads FYNNEI. The CDR3 is CASRDRANTEAFF. The CDR3, as DNA: TGTGCCAGCAGGGACAGGGCGAACACTGAAGCTTTCTTT. Full variable domain (outside the CDR3, taken from reference TRBV2 and TRBJ1-1): EPEVTQTPSHQVTQMGQEVILRCVPISNHLYFYWYRQILGQKVEFLVSFYNNEISEKSEIFDDQFSVERPDGSNFTLKIRSTKLEDSAMYFCASRDRANTEAFFGQGTRLTVV.

The chain couples TRBV19 to TRBJ2-7, with TRBD1 matching over 9 bases. Germline loops: CDR1 LNHDA, CDR2 SQIVND (reference sequence). The CDR3 totals 15 residues. The V gene end was trimmed by 8 bases and the J gene end by 5 bases; junction bases not matched to a gene: 13. The CDR3 sequence is CASRRTGTGTHEQYF. The CDR3 DNA reads TGTGCCAGTCGTCGTACCGGGACAGGGACCCACGAGCAGTACTTC.

The chain uses TRBV25-1 and TRBJ2-7; 9 nucleotides align to TRBD1. Germline trimming cut 4 bases from V and 6 bases from J; bases unmatched to any gene: 13. CDR1 is MGHDK and CDR2 is SYGVNS in the germline V gene. The CDR3 length is 16 residues. CDR3 protein: CASSGSGTGNGFEQYF. For the CDR3, the DNA is TGTGCCAGCAGTGGGTCCGGGACAGGGAACGGGTTCGAGCAGTACTTC.

This chain uses TRBV6-6 with TRBJ2-2; D is undetermined. The ends were cut back, 5 bases at V and 4 bases at J, with 8 bases in the middle. This CDR3 comprises 13 residues. Germline CDR1 reads MNHNY; CDR2 reads SVGAGI (reference sequence). The CDR3, as DNA: TGTGCCAGCAGTAAACCTATCACCGGGGAGCTGTTTTTT. This translates into CASSKPITGELFF.

The rearrangement joins TRBV9 to TRBJ2-3; D might be TRBD1 (5 bases). Germline V gene data show CDR1 as SGDLS and CDR2 as YYNGEE. The CDR3 covers 13 residues. V lost 3 bases and J 6 bases, leaving 11 bases between the germline ends. The CDR3 DNA reads TGTGCCAGCAGCGCCAGGGCCGAGGATACGCAGTATTTT. It translates to CASSARAEDTQYF.

This clone was seen a handful of times. The V and J genes are TRBV27 and TRBJ2-7; D may be TRBD2 (5 bases). V was clipped by 5 bases and J by 6 bases, with 17 bases between them. Germline-derived CDR1 and CDR2 are MNHEY and SMNVEV (reference sequence). The CDR3 contains 14 residues. The DNA of the CDR3 is TGTGCCAGCAGTCCCCGGCAGGTCGGGGTCGAGCAGTACTTC. Amino acid sequence: CASSPRQVGVEQYF.

The chain employs TRBV29-1 and TRBJ1-4; 7 positions agree with TRBD1. CDR3 length: 12 amino acids. With V trimmed by 4 bases and J by 13 bases, 9 bases remained unmatched. The germline CDR1 and CDR2 sequences are SQVTM and ANQGSEA. The CDR3 reads CSVGRDRVGLFF. The CDR3 DNA reads as TGCAGCGTTGGAAGAGACAGGGTCGGACTGTTTTTT.

This clone was seen just once. The gene calls are TRBV9 and TRBJ2-3, with unresolved D. CDR1 SGDLS and CDR2 YYNGEE come from the germline V gene. The CDR3 is made up of 13 amino acids. Trimming removed 1 base from V and 1 base from J, with 4 bases in between. CDR3: CASSVFGTDTQYF. The CDR3 DNA follows: TGTGCCAGCAGCGTATTCGGCACAGATACGCAGTATTTT.